One and the same sample provided the 30 T cell receptor beta chains below, sequenced in a study of blood T cell repertoires in COVID-19 (dated by TCRdb to 2018 to 2021). Preparation of the library involved the immunoSEQ multiplex PCR assay. Held by TCRdb, this immuneACCESS table contains in-frame sequences only and omits some clones. Under half of the omission traces to an unresolved V gene where checked; the cause of the rest is unknown. The table for this sample lists about 88,000 clones; about 85% of them were counted only once. The ten largest clones add up to roughly 14% of the sample. Sequencing was carried out using peripheral blood. These receptor sequences come from a male donor with acute or convalescent COVID-19.

With respect to this clone: Sequence at one end of the junction differs from germline and may be a read error. This chain uses TRBV7-6 with TRBJ2-7; possibly TRBD1 for D (6 bases). CDR1 is SGHVS, CDR2 FNYEAQ, per germline. The CDR3 has 16 residues. The CDR3: CASRLVVGGGSYEQYF. CDR3 bases: TGTGCCAGCAGGTTAGTGGTAGGGGGTGGCTCCTACGAGCAGTACTTC.

This clone has just a few counts. DNA of the CDR3: TGTGCCAGCAGCCAAGAAGGAGAGCAGGGCGCTGAAGCTTTCTTT. Translated, it gives CASSQEGEQGAEAFF. The rearrangement uses TRBV3-1 (or the pseudogene TRBV3-2) and TRBJ1-1, with TRBD1 as a possible D gene (5 bases). Trimming removed 0 bases from V and 6 bases from J, with 14 bases in between. Germline CDR1 LGHDT, CDR2 YNNKEL (reference sequence). The CDR3 sequence is 15 residues long.

V gene TRBV24-1 combines with J gene TRBJ2-7; 12 bases line up with TRBD1. CDR1 and CDR2 (germline): KGHDR, SFDVKD. V lost 9 bases and J lost 7; bases outside the gene matches: 6. The CDR3 sequence is 13 residues long. CDR3 sequence: CATAGQGAGEQYF. Here the CDR3 DNA reads TGTGCCACCGCGGGACAGGGGGCGGGGGAGCAGTACTTC.

This clone occurred once. This sequence joins TRBV2 and TRBJ2-6; 11 bases match TRBD1. There are 17 residues in the CDR3. Germline loops: CDR1 SNHLY, CDR2 FYNNEI. V was clipped by 4 bases and J by 3 bases; unmatched bases: 5. The DNA of the CDR3 is TGTGCCAGCAGTGGCGGACAGGGGGCGTTTGGGGCCAACGTCCTGACTTTC. Protein sequence: CASSGGQGAFGANVLTF.

The chain has TRBV5-6 and TRBJ2-7; D is perhaps TRBD1 (6 bases). The CDR3 spans 13 residues. Germline CDR1 is SGHDT and CDR2 is YYEEEE. V was trimmed by 2 bases and J by 6 bases, leaving 12 bases between them. Written as DNA, the CDR3 is TGTGCCAGCAGCTTCACAGGGAGAGGCGAGCAGTACTTC. The encoded protein is CASSFTGRGEQYF. Drawing the rest from reference TRBV5-6 and TRBJ2-7, the complete variable domain is DAGVTQSPTHLIKTRGQQVTLRCSPKSGHDTVSWYQQALGQGPQFIFQYYEEEERQRGNFPDRFSGHQFPNYSSELNVNALLLGDSALYLCASSFTGRGEQYFGPGTRLTVT.

The chain links TRBV2 to TRBJ2-3; the D gene is possibly TRBD1 (6 bases). V dropped 6 bases and J dropped 9 bases, with 10 bases sitting between them. The germline CDR1 and CDR2 sequences are SNHLY and FYNNEI. CDR3 size: 11 residues. CDR3 nucleotides: TGTGCCAGCAGACCAGGGGTAACGCAGTATTTT. This sequence encodes CASRPGVTQYF.

This chain links TRBV19 with TRBJ2-3, with TRBD2 matching over 9 bases. The germline gives CDR1 LNHDA, CDR2 SQIVND (reference sequence). This CDR3 is 16 amino acids long. V trimming: 1 base; J trimming: 3 bases; junction bases outside the gene matches: 5. The CDR3 reads CASSIAAGGNTDTQYF. The CDR3 DNA is TGTGCCAGTAGTATAGCTGCGGGGGGGAATACAGATACGCAGTATTTT.

The V call is TRBV4-1, the J call TRBJ2-7; D is perhaps TRBD1 (6 bases). The CDR3 sequence is 15 residues long. V lost 0 bases, J lost 2 bases, and 11 bases lay in between. In germline, CDR1 is MGHRA, CDR2 YSYEKL. The CDR3: CASSQEVQGTYEQYF. CDR3 nucleotides: TGCGCCAGCAGCCAAGAGGTACAGGGAACCTACGAGCAGTACTTC.

This clone came up once. The chain is built from TRBV5-5 and TRBJ2-5; 13 nucleotides match TRBD2. The CDR3 runs 16 residues. V shed 0 bases, J shed 5 bases, and the junction held 4 bases outside the gene matches. Germline V gene lookup returns CDR1 SGHKS and CDR2 YYEKEE (reference sequence). The CDR3 reads CASSLGTSGGAETQYF. CDR3 DNA: TGTGCCAGCAGCTTGGGAACTAGCGGGGGGGCGGAGACCCAGTACTTC. Using reference TRBV5-5 and TRBJ2-5 for the parts outside the CDR3, the full variable domain is DAGVTQSPTHLIKTRGQQVTLRCSPISGHKSVSWYQQVLGQGPQFIFQYYEKEERGRGNFPDRFSARQFPNYSSELNVNALLLGDSALYLCASSLGTSGGAETQYFGPGTRLLVL.

The chain has TRBV3-1 (or the pseudogene TRBV3-2) and TRBJ1-1; D is unclear. The CDR3 runs 12 residues. V lost 8 bases to trimming and J lost 7 bases, with 14 bases between them. Germline lookup yields CDR1 LGHDT and CDR2 YNNKEL (reference sequence). CDR3 nucleotides: TGTGCCAGCGCCCGGTTACCGGGTGAAGCTTTCTTT. This translates into CASARLPGEAFF.

The chain combines TRBV10-3 with TRBJ2-7, with a possible D match to TRBD2 (6 bases). Germline V gene data show CDR1 as ENHRY and CDR2 as SYGVKD. Between the trimmed V and J ends, which lost 10 bases and 2 bases, there was a span of 12 bases. CDR3 length equals 12 residues. DNA for the CDR3: TGTGCCAGCGGGACCGAGACCTACGAGCAGTACTTC. Encoded protein: CASGTETYEQYF.

The chain combines TRBV6-1 with TRBJ1-2, with D hard to call. Germline V gives CDR1 MNHNS, CDR2 SASEGT. V was clipped by 1 base and J by 5 bases, with 11 bases between them. The CDR3 runs to 14 residues. CDR3 loop: CASSEVAGAYGYTF. The CDR3 DNA is TGTGCCAGCAGTGAAGTGGCAGGTGCATATGGCTACACCTTC.

The V call is TRBV6-4, the J call TRBJ1-6, with 9 bases aligning to TRBD1. The CDR3 has 15 residues. V lost 3 bases and J lost 7; bases outside the gene matches: 4. Looked up from germline, CDR1 is MRHNA and CDR2 is SNTAGT. CDR3 loop: CASSDSGTGNSPLHF. The CDR3 region has the DNA TGTGCCAGCAGTGATTCAGGGACAGGGAATTCACCCCTCCACTTT.

The table lists this clone with a few counts. This sequence joins TRBV6-1 and TRBJ2-1, with 16 bases lining up with TRBD2. CDR3 length: 17 residues. Looked up from germline, CDR1 is MNHNS and CDR2 is SASEGT. J lost 9 bases, V lost 4 bases, and 9 bases had no gene match. CDR3 nucleotide sequence: TGTGCCAGCAGTGGCGGGACTAGCGGGGGGGTCATGGGTGAGCAGTTCTTC. The encoded protein is CASSGGTSGGVMGEQFF.

J is TRBJ2-1 and V is TRBV7-2, with 9 bases identical to TRBD2. The CDR3 has 15 amino acids. The trim removed 2 bases at V and 6 bases at J, leaving 5 bases unmatched. Germline V lookup: CDR1 SGHTA, CDR2 FQGNSA. The CDR3 loop reads CASSLRRGGLNEQFF. DNA of the CDR3: TGTGCCAGCAGCTTAAGGCGGGGGGGCCTCAATGAGCAGTTCTTC.

This chain joins TRBV3-1 (or the pseudogene TRBV3-2) and TRBJ2-5; a weak D match, TRBD1 (5 bases). The length of the CDR3 is 12 residues. Germline CDR1 LGHDT, CDR2 YNNKEL (reference sequence). Trimming left V 4 bases short and J 4 bases short, with 7 bases between. The CDR3: CASSPQGETQYF. The CDR3 nucleotides read TGTGCCAGCAGCCCCCAGGGAGAGACCCAGTACTTC.

This clone was seen once. V usage is TRBV7-8 and J usage is TRBJ1-1; the match to TRBD1 covers 8 bases. Germline CDR1 SGHVS, CDR2 FQNEAQ. This CDR3 contains 12 residues. V lost 7 bases to trimming and J lost 12 bases; unmatched junction nucleotides: 10. CDR3 in DNA: TGTGCCAGCACCGGACAGGGAAGAAAGACTTTCTTT. It specifies CASTGQGRKTFF.

V and J are TRBV24-1 and TRBJ2-5; TRBD1 matches 8 bases. CDR1 is KGHDR, CDR2 SFDVKD, per germline. J lost 3 bases, V lost 4 bases, and 6 bases had no gene match. The CDR3 totals 15 residues. The CDR3 is CATSEAGTGEETQYF. The DNA for the CDR3 is TGTGCCACCAGTGAAGCCGGGACAGGAGAAGAGACCCAGTACTTC.

J is TRBJ2-7 and V is TRBV2; weak D call: TRBD2 (5 bases). Germline V CDR1 and CDR2: SNHLY, FYNNEI. The CDR3 loop spans 14 amino acids. Trimming pared 6 bases from V and 6 bases from J, leaving 18 bases between. The CDR3 protein is CASSEQISRGEQYF. The CDR3 region has the DNA TGTGCCAGCAGCGAACAGATATCTCGGGGCGAGCAGTACTTC.

The rearrangement joins TRBV19 to TRBJ1-4, with D maybe TRBD1 (6 bases). V was trimmed by 7 bases and J by 5 bases, leaving 11 bases between them. This CDR3 comprises 13 residues. Germline V lookup: CDR1 LNHDA, CDR2 SQIVND (reference sequence). The CDR3 spells CASTGTPNEKLFF. CDR3 bases: TGTGCCAGTACGGGGACACCGAATGAAAAACTGTTTTTT.

The J gene is TRBJ1-2, the V gene TRBV7-5. TRBV7-5 is a documented pseudogene. The CDR3 totals 15 residues. CDR3 in amino acids: CARSLEVAGNYGYTF. The CDR3 DNA is TGTGCCAGAAGCTTAGAAGTGGCGGGGAACTATGGCTACACCTTC.

This chain uses TRBV7-9 with TRBJ1-1; D possibly corresponds to TRBD1 (5 bases). This CDR3 is 13 amino acids long. The germline gives CDR1 SEHNR, CDR2 FQNEAQ (reference sequence). Trimming took off 4 bases at V and 1 base at J, with 7 bases between the two ends. As DNA, the CDR3 is TGTGCCAGCAGCTCCCAGGGGAACACTGAAGCTTTCTTT. It encodes CASSSQGNTEAFF.

This clone has just one count. The chain uses TRBV6-5 and TRBJ1-4; 8 positions agree with TRBD1. The germline CDR1 and CDR2 sequences are MNHEY and SVGAGI. After removal of 5 bases from V and 8 bases from J, the junction contained 7 bases not matched to a gene. This CDR3 comprises 14 residues. As DNA, the CDR3 is TGTGCCAGCAGTAGGGACAGGTTAGGGGAAAAACTGTTTTTT. It encodes CASSRDRLGEKLFF.

This clone was found a few times. The chain uses TRBV29-1 and TRBJ1-1; TRBD1 matches at 7 bases. The CDR3 is made up of 15 amino acids. V lost 5 bases to trimming and J lost 6 bases; unmatched junction nucleotides: 15. Germline V gene lookup returns CDR1 SQVTM and CDR2 ANQGSEA. Here the CDR3 reads CSVSSLLQGRAEAFF. The CDR3 DNA reads as TGCAGCGTTTCGAGCCTTTTACAGGGGCGCGCTGAAGCTTTCTTT.

The CDR3 region is CASRLTGGNTEAFF. CDR3 bases: TGTGCCAGCAGATTGACAGGGGGGAACACTGAAGCTTTCTTT. The rearrangement links TRBV6-5 to TRBJ1-1, with TRBD1 matching 9 bases. V trimming: 6 bases; J trimming: 1 base; junction bases outside the gene matches: 3. This CDR3 is 14 amino acids long. Germline V gene sequence: CDR1 MNHEY, CDR2 SVGAGI.

The CDR3 protein is CASSLDWDSEAFF. The DNA of the CDR3 is TGCGCCAGCAGCTTGGATTGGGACTCTGAAGCTTTCTTT. The genes are TRBV5-1 and TRBJ1-1; perhaps TRBD1 as D (5 bases). With 0 bases removed from V and 6 bases from J, the gap between germline ends came to 9 bases. This CDR3 spans 13 amino acids. Germline CDR1 is SGHRS and CDR2 is YFSETQ. The full variable domain, with the rest looked up from reference TRBV5-1 and TRBJ1-1, is KAGVTQTPRYLIKTRGQQVTLSCSPISGHRSVSWYQQTPGQGLQFLFEYFSETQRNKGNFPGRFSGRQFSNSRSEMNVSTLELGDSALYLCASSLDWDSEAFFGQGTRLTVV.

The chain combines TRBV18 with TRBJ2-7; 8 positions match TRBD2. With 2 bases clipped from V and 0 bases from J, the junction kept 6 bases outside the gene matches. Looked up from germline, CDR1 is KGHSH and CDR2 is LQKENI. There are 16 residues in the CDR3. The CDR3 loop is CASSPTSGGVSYEQYF. As DNA, the CDR3 is TGTGCCAGCTCACCAACGAGCGGGGGTGTCTCCTACGAGCAGTACTTC.

This rearrangement joins TRBV2 to TRBJ2-3; 10 bases line up with TRBD2. After removal of 5 bases from V and 1 base from J, the junction contained 3 bases not matched to a gene. Germline V CDR1 and CDR2: SNHLY, FYNNEI. There are 15 residues in the CDR3. The CDR3 is CASSTSGVGTDTQYF. CDR3 coding DNA: TGTGCCAGCAGTACTAGCGGGGTTGGCACAGATACGCAGTATTTT.

V is TRBV6-5 and J is TRBJ2-7; the D gene is possibly TRBD2 (5 bases). V lost 8 bases and J 7 bases, leaving 12 bases between the germline ends. The CDR3 runs to 11 residues. The germline V gene has CDR1 MNHEY and CDR2 SVGAGI. The CDR3 bases are TGTGCCAGCTCCAGTCGGAGGGAGCAGTACTTC. This sequence encodes CASSSRREQYF.

The chain combines TRBV7-2 with TRBJ1-4; D not resolved. Looked up from germline, CDR1 is SGHTA and CDR2 is FQGNSA. Trimming stripped 1 base from V and 10 bases from J, with 13 bases between. CDR3 size: 14 residues. The CDR3 loop reads CASSLGGLGRKLFF. The CDR3 nucleotides read TGTGCCAGCAGCTTAGGAGGGTTGGGCCGAAAACTGTTTTTT.